Below, 3 T cell receptor beta chains from the same sample are listed, as sequenced in a study of blood T cell repertoires in COVID-19. TCRdb keeps only in-frame clones here, not all; method: immunoSEQ multiplex PCR. The sample has nearly 55,000 clones, around 84% seen once. The specimen was peripheral blood. The receptors stem from a man aged 65-85 years with active COVID-19.

The rearrangement joins TRBV19 to TRBJ1-1; maybe TRBD1 (5 bases). Germline lookup yields CDR1 LNHDA and CDR2 SQIVND (reference sequence). V dropped 5 bases and J dropped 5 bases, with 18 bases sitting between them. The CDR3 is 15 residues long. CDR3 sequence: CASSRGGQYETEAFF. DNA of the CDR3: TGTGCCAGTAGTCGCGGGGGTCAGTATGAAACTGAAGCTTTCTTT.

The V and J genes are TRBV18 and TRBJ2-5, with 11 bases fitting TRBD1. The CDR3 sequence is 17 residues long. Germline V gene data show CDR1 as KGHSH and CDR2 as LQKENI. The J segment lost 1 base and the V segment lost 3 bases, leaving 7 bases of the junction unmatched. The CDR3 nucleotides read TGTGCCAGCTCACCTCCGACCGGGACAGGGGGCCAAGAGACCCAGTACTTC. This sequence encodes CASSPPTGTGGQETQYF.

This clone was observed a single time. The gene calls are TRBV2 and TRBJ1-1; D is possibly TRBD1 (5 bases). Germline loops: CDR1 SNHLY, CDR2 FYNNEI. This CDR3 region has 15 residues. Trimming took 4 bases from V and 2 from J, leaving 14 bases between them. In DNA form, the CDR3 reads TGTGCCAGCAGTGCGTACGCGGGGGGAAACACTGAAGCTTTCTTT. Amino acids: CASSAYAGGNTEAFF.